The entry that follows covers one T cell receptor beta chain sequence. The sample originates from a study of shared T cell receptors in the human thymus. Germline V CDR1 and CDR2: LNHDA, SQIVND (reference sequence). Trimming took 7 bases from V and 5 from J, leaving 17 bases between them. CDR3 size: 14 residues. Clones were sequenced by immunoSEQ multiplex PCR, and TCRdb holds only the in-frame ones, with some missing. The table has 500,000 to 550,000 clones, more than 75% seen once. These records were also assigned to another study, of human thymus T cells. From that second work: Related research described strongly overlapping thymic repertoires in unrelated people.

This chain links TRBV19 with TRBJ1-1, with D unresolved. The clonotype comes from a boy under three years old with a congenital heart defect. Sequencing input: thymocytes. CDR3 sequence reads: CASNLGAPKTEAFF. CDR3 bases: TGTGCCAGTAACTTGGGAGCGCCGAAGACTGAAGCTTTCTTT.